A single sample is the source of the 26 T cell receptor beta chains below, sequenced in a study of cytomegalovirus exposure and HLA in healthy donors. The protocol was immunoSEQ multiplex PCR, while the TCRdb copy is restricted to in-frame clones and leaves out a portion. The sample has 100,000 to 150,000 clones, 75% to 90% seen once; the top ten hold 1.1%. Specimen: PBMCs. All receptors derive from a woman aged 18-29 years in good health and CMV-seronegative.

The genes are TRBV29-1 and TRBJ2-5; D uncertain. Germline values: CDR1 SQVTM, CDR2 ANQGSEA. The CDR3 totals 10 residues. V lost 4 bases and J lost 5, with 5 bases in between. The CDR3 DNA reads TGCAGCGTTGGCGGTGAGACCCAGTACTTC. This gives the protein CSVGGETQYF.

V gene TRBV11-2 combines with J gene TRBJ2-2, with D possibly matching TRBD2 (5 bases). The CDR3 is 15 amino acids. The ends were cut back, 3 bases at V and 4 bases at J, with 12 bases in the middle. Germline V gene sequence: CDR1 SGHAT, CDR2 FQNNGV. For the CDR3, the DNA is TGTGCCAGCAGCTTCATAGCCCGGGGCACCGGGGAGCTGTTTTTT. Amino acids: CASSFIARGTGELFF.

The chain couples TRBV29-1 to TRBJ1-1; 9 bases fit TRBD1. The V segment lost 6 bases and the J segment 7 bases; nucleotides outside the gene matches: 6. This CDR3 comprises 12 residues. From germline, CDR1 is SQVTM and CDR2 ANQGSEA. CDR3 sequence reads: CSVQGTGSEAFF. Written as DNA, the CDR3 is TGCAGCGTCCAAGGGACAGGGAGTGAAGCTTTCTTT.

This clone came up once. This chain uses TRBV28 with TRBJ1-6, with 9 bases fitting TRBD1. This CDR3 is 14 amino acids long. Per germline, CDR1 MDHEN and CDR2 SYDVKM. V lost 5 bases to trimming and J lost 10 bases; unmatched junction nucleotides: 6. As DNA, the CDR3 is TGTGCCAGCAGTCCCGGGACAGGGAAGTCACCCCTCCACTTT. Encoded protein: CASSPGTGKSPLHF.

The chain employs TRBV5-6 and TRBJ2-7, with 7 bases lining up with TRBD1. Germline trimming cut 4 bases from V and 5 bases from J; bases unmatched to any gene: 6. This CDR3 contains 13 residues. CDR1 is SGHDT and CDR2 is YYEEEE in the germline V gene. CDR3 sequence reads: CASSRQGSDEQYF. The CDR3, as DNA: TGTGCCAGCAGCCGACAGGGTTCCGACGAGCAGTACTTC. Variable domain in full (rest from reference TRBV5-6 and TRBJ2-7): DAGVTQSPTHLIKTRGQQVTLRCSPKSGHDTVSWYQQALGQGPQFIFQYYEEEERQRGNFPDRFSGHQFPNYSSELNVNALLLGDSALYLCASSRQGSDEQYFGPGTRLTVT.

The rearrangement joins TRBV27 to TRBJ2-3; no clear D. The CDR3 contains 13 residues. The V gene's germline CDR1 is MNHEY and CDR2 SMNVEV (reference sequence). V was pared by 6 bases and J by 4 bases, with 11 bases between. CDR3 bases: TGTGCCAGCAGAAAACACATCGCAGATACGCAGTATTTT. This codes for CASRKHIADTQYF.

The rearrangement uses TRBV29-1 and TRBJ2-2; 8 bases are shared with TRBD1. This CDR3 has 16 residues. CDR1 is SQVTM and CDR2 is ANQGSEA in the germline V gene. The ends lost 7 bases at V and 4 bases at J; junction bases unmatched: 14. The CDR3, as DNA: TGCAGCGCACAACCCAGGGGGCTCAAATTCACCGGGGAGCTGTTTTTT. As protein: CSAQPRGLKFTGELFF.

A single count supports this clone. This rearrangement joins TRBV10-3 to TRBJ2-3; TRBD2 agrees at 16 bases. V dropped 4 bases and J dropped 3; count of bases not matched to a gene: 10. Per germline, CDR1 ENHRY and CDR2 SYGVKD. The CDR3 is 19 amino acids. CDR3 sequence (DNA): TGTGCCATCAGTGGTACCGGGACTAGCGGGAGGGCCTCGACAGATACGCAGTATTTT. Translation gives CAISGTGTSGRASTDTQYF.

The CDR3 coding sequence is TGTGCCAGCAGTTTAATGCCCTATAATGAAAAACTGTTTTTT. Protein sequence: CASSLMPYNEKLFF. This chain uses TRBV27 with TRBJ1-4; D unclear. From germline, CDR1 is MNHEY and CDR2 SMNVEV (reference sequence). The CDR3 is made up of 14 amino acids. Trimming removed 2 bases at V and 4 bases at J, with 8 bases between.

V is TRBV28 and J is TRBJ2-2, with unresolved D. There are 14 residues in the CDR3. V lost 1 base and J 6 bases, leaving 9 bases between the germline ends. Germline CDR1 MDHEN, CDR2 SYDVKM. This CDR3 is CASSLYTLAGELFF. The CDR3 coding sequence is TGTGCCAGCAGTTTATACACCCTCGCCGGGGAGCTGTTTTTT.

This chain links TRBV2 with TRBJ1-2, with TRBD1 matching 7 bases. The CDR3 totals 14 residues. V lost 6 bases, J lost 4 bases, and 8 bases stayed unmatched. Germline CDR1 SNHLY, CDR2 FYNNEI. CDR3 in DNA: TGTGCCAGCAGAGCAGGGGGGACCTTCTATGGCTACACCTTC. Translating gives CASRAGGTFYGYTF.

V gene TRBV7-9 combines with J gene TRBJ1-6; 7 nucleotides line up with TRBD1. With 4 bases clipped from V and 4 bases from J, the junction kept 7 bases outside the gene matches. The germline V gene has CDR1 SEHNR and CDR2 FQNEAQ (reference sequence). The CDR3 spans 16 residues. The CDR3 is CASSSNGTVYNSPLHF. CDR3 nucleotide sequence: TGTGCCAGCAGCTCGAACGGGACAGTGTATAATTCACCCCTCCACTTT.

The chain recombines TRBV11-2 with TRBJ2-1, with D unclear. The CDR3 is 14 residues long. Germline lookup yields CDR1 SGHAT and CDR2 FQNNGV. V gave up 0 bases and J gave up 5 bases, with 8 bases separating them. The CDR3 spells CASSLDFVNNEQFF. DNA of the CDR3: TGTGCCAGCAGCTTAGATTTCGTAAACAATGAGCAGTTCTTC. Using reference TRBV11-2 and TRBJ2-1 for the parts outside the CDR3, the full variable domain is EAGVAQSPRYKIIEKRQSVAFWCNPISGHATLYWYQQILGQGPKLLIQFQNNGVVDDSQLPKDRFSAERLKGVDSTLKIQPAKLEDSAVYLCASSLDFVNNEQFFGPGTRLTVL.

This clone has only one observation. CDR3 nucleotides: TGCGCCAGCAGCTTGGGACAGGCCCAAGAGACCCAGTACTTC. Its protein product is CASSLGQAQETQYF. V gene TRBV5-1 combines with J gene TRBJ2-5; possibly TRBD1 for D (6 bases). Germline V CDR1 and CDR2: SGHRS, YFSETQ. The V end was cut by 0 bases, the J end by 1 base, with 7 bases between. The CDR3 sequence is 14 residues long.

J is TRBJ1-3 and V is TRBV7-2; tentatively, D is TRBD1 (5 bases). The CDR3 contains 14 residues. Trimming left V 5 bases short and J 3 bases short, with 11 bases between. The germline V gene encodes CDR1 SGHTA and CDR2 FQGNSA. The CDR3 sequence: CASSQIQGGNTIYF. The DNA of the CDR3 is TGTGCCAGCAGCCAAATTCAGGGTGGAAACACCATATATTTT.

In this sample, this clone turned up many times. The genes are TRBV11-2 and TRBJ2-7; D is unclear. CDR1 is SGHAT, CDR2 FQNNGV, per germline. The CDR3 runs 14 residues. Deletions cut 0 bases from V and 6 bases from J, with 12 bases between. The CDR3 DNA reads as TGTGCCAGCAGCTTAGATGGGCCCATAGTCGAGCAGTACTTC. Translating it yields CASSLDGPIVEQYF.

The rearrangement uses TRBV7-7 and TRBJ2-2; the D gene is possibly TRBD2 (5 bases). The CDR3 runs 16 residues. The V and J ends lost 1 base and 6 bases respectively, with 15 bases between them. CDR1 is SSHAT, CDR2 FNYEAQ, per germline (reference sequence). CDR3 bases: TGTGCCAGCAGCTTAGGTGCGGGCCAGGTGGCCGGGGAGCTGTTTTTT. Protein sequence: CASSLGAGQVAGELFF.

The chain has TRBV7-9 and TRBJ1-2; D call uncertain. Per germline, CDR1 SEHNR and CDR2 FQNEAQ (reference sequence). This CDR3 is 12 amino acids long. The germline V and J ends were trimmed by 5 bases and 2 bases, with 6 bases remaining between them. The CDR3 sequence: CASSASNYGYTF. CDR3 DNA sequence: TGTGCCAGCAGCGCAAGCAACTATGGCTACACCTTC.

This clone was counted a few times. The rearrangement uses TRBV7-2 and TRBJ2-7, with D tentatively TRBD1 (6 bases). Per the germline V gene, CDR1 is SGHTA and CDR2 is FQGNSA. V gave up 5 bases and J gave up 7 bases, with 18 bases separating them. The CDR3 runs 14 residues. CDR3 region: CASSQTGPAGEQYF. CDR3 sequence (DNA): TGTGCCAGCAGCCAGACAGGCCCCGCGGGTGAGCAGTACTTC.

V usage is TRBV6-5 and J usage is TRBJ1-6; TRBD1 agrees at 10 bases. The CDR3 extends over 14 amino acids. Trimming took 7 bases from V and 9 from J; bases not matched to a gene: 6. Germline V gene data show CDR1 as MNHEY and CDR2 as SVGAGI. The CDR3 reads CASTHGTGVSPLHF. The CDR3 DNA is TGTGCCAGCACCCATGGGACAGGGGTTTCACCCCTCCACTTT.

The chain uses TRBV18 and TRBJ2-2, with D possibly TRBD1 on 7 matching bases. Germline CDR1 and CDR2: KGHSH and LQKENI. There are 15 residues in the CDR3. Trimming cost V 6 bases and J 4 bases, with 15 bases left between them. Here the CDR3 DNA reads TGTGCCAGCTCCCCCCGGGGGACAGTCACCGGGGAGCTGTTTTTT. Its translation: CASSPRGTVTGELFF.

V is TRBV2 and J is TRBJ2-1; TRBD1 matches 11 bases. CDR3 length equals 14 residues. Trimming took 7 bases from V and 7 from J; bases not matched to a gene: 6. Germline V lookup: CDR1 SNHLY, CDR2 FYNNEI. The CDR3 region has the DNA TGTGCCAGCATGGGGGACAGGGGGACTAATGAGCAGTTCTTC. Translation: CASMGDRGTNEQFF.

In its sample, this clone was seen once. The chain joins TRBV7-2 to TRBJ2-1; TRBD2 agrees at 10 bases. Germline V gene lookup returns CDR1 SGHTA and CDR2 FQGNSA. The length of the CDR3 is 17 residues. V lost 5 bases, J lost 4 bases, and 11 bases stayed unmatched. This chain's CDR3 is CASSARGETSGYNEQFF. The CDR3, as DNA: TGTGCCAGCAGCGCACGGGGGGAGACTAGCGGGTACAATGAGCAGTTCTTC.

This chain connects TRBV28 to TRBJ1-4; TRBD1 agrees at 8 bases. CDR1 and CDR2 (germline): MDHEN, SYDVKM. Losses at the gene ends were 5 bases for V and 0 bases for J; bases not matched to a gene: 2. This CDR3 is built from 15 residues. This CDR3 is CASSTGGTTNEKLFF. The CDR3 nucleotides are TGTGCCAGCAGTACAGGGGGGACAACTAATGAAAAACTGTTTTTT.

V gene TRBV9 combines with J gene TRBJ2-1; TRBD2 matches 12 bases. The CDR3 spans 16 residues. Germline CDR1 is SGDLS and CDR2 is YYNGEE. Trimming removed 4 bases from V and 6 bases from J; junction bases left unmatched: 8. The CDR3 DNA follows: TGTGCCAGCAGCCCTAGACGACTAGCGGGAGTCAATGAGCAGTTCTTC. It yields the protein CASSPRRLAGVNEQFF.

CDR3 amino acids: CASSFLGQTENEQFF. CDR3 DNA: TGTGCCAGCAGCTTCCTGGGACAGACTGAAAATGAGCAGTTCTTC. The rearrangement joins TRBV11-3 to TRBJ2-1; 7 nucleotides agree with TRBD1. The trim removed 3 bases at V and 7 bases at J, leaving 9 bases unmatched. This CDR3 has 15 amino acids. Germline V gives CDR1 SGHNT, CDR2 YENEEA. The complete variable domain, with remaining parts taken from reference TRBV11-3 and TRBJ2-1, reads EAGVVQSPRYKIIEKKQPVAFWCNPISGHNTLYWYLQNLGQGPELLIRYENEEAVDDSQLPKDRFSAERLKGVDSTLKIQPAELGDSAVYLCASSFLGQTENEQFFGPGTRLTVL.